This T cell receptor (beta chain) was sequenced in a study of T cells after yellow fever vaccination. Each CDR3 protein is one row after TCRdb ran MiXCR on the 5' RACE reads. The table has 250,000 to 350,000 distinct CDR3 sequences, 6.8% seen once. Only a few counts were recorded for this clonotype. The source is a man between 18 and 35 years old who received the YFV17D yellow fever vaccine. Sequencing used PBMCs, obtained about 49 days after the first yellow fever vaccination.

The CDR3 nucleotides read TGCAGTGCTAGTAAGGGGAGCAATCAGCCCCAGCATTTT. Protein sequence: CSASKGSNQPQHF. This chain joins TRBV20-1 and TRBJ1-5; D is perhaps TRBD1 (5 bases). Germline-derived CDR1 and CDR2 are DFQATT and SNEGSKA (reference sequence). V was trimmed by 3 bases and J by 1 base, leaving 7 bases between them. The CDR3 totals 13 residues.